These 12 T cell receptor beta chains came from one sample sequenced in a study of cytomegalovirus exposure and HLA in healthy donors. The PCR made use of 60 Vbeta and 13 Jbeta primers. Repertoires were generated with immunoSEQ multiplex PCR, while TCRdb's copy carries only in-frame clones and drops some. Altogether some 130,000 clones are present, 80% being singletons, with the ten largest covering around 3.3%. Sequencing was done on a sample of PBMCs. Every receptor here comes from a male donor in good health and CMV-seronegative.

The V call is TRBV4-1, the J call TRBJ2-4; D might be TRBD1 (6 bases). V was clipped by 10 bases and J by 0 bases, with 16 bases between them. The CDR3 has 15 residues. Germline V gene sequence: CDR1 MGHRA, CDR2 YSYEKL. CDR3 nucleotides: TGCGCCACAGGACAGCCAGAACTAGCCAAAAACATTCAGTACTTC. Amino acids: CATGQPELAKNIQYF.

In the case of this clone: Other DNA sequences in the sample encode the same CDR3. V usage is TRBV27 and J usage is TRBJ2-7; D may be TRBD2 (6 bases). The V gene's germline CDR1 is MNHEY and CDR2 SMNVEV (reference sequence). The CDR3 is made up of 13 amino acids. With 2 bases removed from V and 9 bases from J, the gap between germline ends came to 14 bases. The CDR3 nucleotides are TGTGCCAGCAGTTTAGTCCGGCGCGGGGCGCAGTACTTC. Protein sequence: CASSLVRRGAQYF.

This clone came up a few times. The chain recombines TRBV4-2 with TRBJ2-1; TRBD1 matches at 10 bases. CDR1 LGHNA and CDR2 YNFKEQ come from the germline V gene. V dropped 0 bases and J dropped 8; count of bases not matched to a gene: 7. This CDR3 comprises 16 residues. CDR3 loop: CASSQDPGQGGDEQFF. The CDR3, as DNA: TGTGCCAGCAGCCAAGACCCCGGACAGGGGGGGGATGAGCAGTTCTTC.

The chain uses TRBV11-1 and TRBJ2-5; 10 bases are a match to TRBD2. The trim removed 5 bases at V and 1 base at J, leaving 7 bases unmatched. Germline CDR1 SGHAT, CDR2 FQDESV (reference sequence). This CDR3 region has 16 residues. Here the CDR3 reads CASSPLAGGPQETQYF. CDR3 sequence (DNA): TGTGCCAGCAGCCCCTTAGCGGGGGGCCCCCAAGAGACCCAGTACTTC.

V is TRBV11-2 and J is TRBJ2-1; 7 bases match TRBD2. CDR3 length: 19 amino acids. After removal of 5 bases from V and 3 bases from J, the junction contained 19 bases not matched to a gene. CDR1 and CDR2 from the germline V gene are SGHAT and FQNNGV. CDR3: CASSPRGAGLADLYNEQFF. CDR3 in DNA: TGTGCCAGCAGCCCTAGGGGAGCGGGTCTAGCGGATCTCTACAATGAGCAGTTCTTC.

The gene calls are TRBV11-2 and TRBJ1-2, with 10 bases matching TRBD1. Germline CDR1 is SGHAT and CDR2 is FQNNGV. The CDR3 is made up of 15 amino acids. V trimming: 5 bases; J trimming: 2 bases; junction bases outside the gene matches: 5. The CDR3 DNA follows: TGTGCCAGCAGCCTGGGGGGACAGGGGAACTATGGCTACACCTTC. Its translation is CASSLGGQGNYGYTF.

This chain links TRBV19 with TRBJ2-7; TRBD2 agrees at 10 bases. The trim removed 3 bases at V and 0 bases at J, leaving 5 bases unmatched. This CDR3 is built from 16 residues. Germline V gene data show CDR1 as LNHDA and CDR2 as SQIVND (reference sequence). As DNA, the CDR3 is TGTGCCAGTAGTATGGGACTAGCGCCGAGCTCCTACGAGCAGTACTTC. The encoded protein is CASSMGLAPSSYEQYF.

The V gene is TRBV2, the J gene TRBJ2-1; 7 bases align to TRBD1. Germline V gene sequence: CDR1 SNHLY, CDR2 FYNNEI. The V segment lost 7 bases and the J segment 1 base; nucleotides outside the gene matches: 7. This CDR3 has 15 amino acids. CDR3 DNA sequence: TGTGCCAGCACGACAGGGCCTAGGTCCTACAATGAGCAGTTCTTC. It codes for CASTTGPRSYNEQFF.

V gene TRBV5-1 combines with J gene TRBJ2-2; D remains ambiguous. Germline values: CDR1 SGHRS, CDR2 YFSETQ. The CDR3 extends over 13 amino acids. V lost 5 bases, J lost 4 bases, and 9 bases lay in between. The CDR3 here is CASSKESTGELFF. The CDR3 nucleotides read TGCGCCAGCAGTAAGGAGAGCACCGGGGAGCTGTTTTTT.

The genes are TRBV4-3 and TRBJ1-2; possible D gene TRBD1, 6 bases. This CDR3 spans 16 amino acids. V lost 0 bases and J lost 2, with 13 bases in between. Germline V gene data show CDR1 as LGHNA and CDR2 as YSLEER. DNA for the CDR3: TGCGCCAGCAGCCAAGATCGTCCAGGGGCCAACTATGGCTACACCTTC. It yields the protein CASSQDRPGANYGYTF.

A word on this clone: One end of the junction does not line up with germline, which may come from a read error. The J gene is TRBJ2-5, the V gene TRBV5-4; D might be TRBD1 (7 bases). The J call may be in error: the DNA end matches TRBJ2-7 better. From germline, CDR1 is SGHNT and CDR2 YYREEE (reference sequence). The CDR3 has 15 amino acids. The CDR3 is CASGLEGAGGHEQYF. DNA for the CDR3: TGTGCCAGCGGCTTGGAGGGGGCAGGGGGACACGAGCAGTACTTC.

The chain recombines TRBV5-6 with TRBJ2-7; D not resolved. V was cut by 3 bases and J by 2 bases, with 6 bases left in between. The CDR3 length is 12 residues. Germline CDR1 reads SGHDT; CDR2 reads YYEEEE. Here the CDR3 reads CASSSTAYEQYF. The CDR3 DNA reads TGTGCCAGCAGCTCCACAGCCTACGAGCAGTACTTC.